A selection of T cell receptor beta chains follows, all from one sample in a study of blood T cell repertoires in COVID-19. Produced via immunoSEQ multiplex PCR; TCRdb's table is partial and in-frame only. The sample consists of around 150,000 clones, about 86% of them appearing once. Sequenced material: peripheral blood. These receptors were obtained from a man aged 60-69 years with acute or convalescent COVID-19. Both conserved end residues are part of each CDR3. A D gene is named only where the DNA matches it firmly. Clone size is stated in some rows and not others, as once, few, many or a class when expanded.

size: -
V: TRBV28
D: TRBD2
J: TRBJ2-7
CDR3: CASSSPLSGSTYEQYF
DNA: TGTGCCAGCAGTTCCCCCTTGAGCGGGAGCACCTACGAGCAGTACTTC

size: -
V: TRBV4-1
D: -
J: TRBJ1-3
CDR3: CASSQPPLYSGNTIYF
DNA: TGCGCCAGCAGCCAACCCCCGTTATACTCTGGAAACACCATATATTTT

size: -
V: TRBV28
D: -
J: TRBJ1-2
CDR3: CASSLTPSNYGYTF
DNA: TGTGCCAGCAGTTTGACACCAAGTAACTATGGCTACACCTTC

size: -
V: TRBV30
D: TRBD1
J: TRBJ1-6
CDR3: CAWSRTGSSYNSPLHF
DNA: TGTGCCTGGAGTCGGACAGGGAGCTCCTATAATTCACCCCTCCACTTT

size: -
V: TRBV19
D: -
J: TRBJ2-2
CDR3: CASSISRERTGELFF
DNA: TGTGCCAGTAGTATCTCCCGGGAGCGAACCGGGGAGCTGTTTTTT

size: -
V: TRBV5-1
D: TRBD2
J: TRBJ2-5
CDR3: CASSSGTSGRDFQETQYF
DNA: TGCGCCAGCAGCTCAGGGACTAGCGGGAGGGACTTCCAAGAGACCCAGTACTTC

size: -
V: TRBV6-6
D: TRBD1
J: TRBJ2-1
CDR3: CASSPQGVGQTGEQFF
DNA: TGTGCCAGCAGTCCCCAGGGGGTAGGACAGACAGGGGAGCAGTTCTTC

size: -
V: TRBV6-7
D: TRBD2
J: TRBJ2-1
CDR3: CASSYSTPAGLGEQFF
DNA: TGTGCCAGCAGTTACTCGACCCCAGCGGGATTGGGTGAGCAGTTCTTC

size: -
V: TRBV5-8
D: TRBD2
J: TRBJ2-3
CDR3: CASSLGSGGTDTQYF
DNA: TGTGCCAGCAGCTTGGGTAGCGGGGGGACAGATACGCAGTATTTT

size: once
V: TRBV28
D: TRBD1
J: TRBJ1-5
CDR3: CASRYRGSQQHF
DNA: TGTGCCAGCAGGTACAGGGGGTCCCAACAGCATTTT

size: -
V: TRBV15
D: -
J: TRBJ2-7
CDR3: CATSRERTALYEQYF
DNA: TGTGCCACCAGCAGGGAGCGGACAGCCCTATACGAGCAGTACTTC

size: -
V: TRBV3-1/TRBV3-2
D: -
J: TRBJ1-4
CDR3: CASSQGSARQGPNEKLFF
DNA: TGTGCCAGCAGCCAAGGGTCCGCTCGGCAGGGCCCTAATGAAAAACTGTTTTTT

size: -
V: TRBV15
D: TRBD2
J: TRBJ2-1
CDR3: CATSRRGAGLAGSHRPQYNNEQFF
DNA: TGTGCCACCAGCAGGCGGGGCGCGGGACTAGCGGGGTCACACCGACCCCAATATAACAATGAGCAGTTCTTC

size: once
V: TRBV18
D: TRBD1
J: TRBJ1-5
CDR3: CASSPGQYIQPQHF
DNA: TGTGCCAGCTCACCGGGACAGTACATCCAGCCCCAGCATTTT

size: -
V: TRBV19
D: -
J: TRBJ1-2
CDR3: CASSMERGGNYGYTF
DNA: TGTGCCAGTAGTATGGAGAGGGGGGGGAACTATGGCTACACCTTC

size: -
V: TRBV7-8
D: TRBD2
J: TRBJ2-7
CDR3: CASSLAAAGSHEQYF
DNA: TGTGCCAGCAGCTTAGCCGCAGCGGGATCCCACGAGCAGTACTTC

size: few
V: TRBV2
D: TRBD1
J: TRBJ1-2
CDR3: CASNPNRDRGGYTF
DNA: TGTGCCAGCAATCCAAACCGGGACAGGGGTGGCTACACCTTC

size: -
V: TRBV7-2
D: TRBD1
J: TRBJ1-2
CDR3: CASSQGVGGYTF
DNA: TGTGCCAGCAGCCAGGGGGTAGGAGGCTACACCTTC

size: -
V: TRBV6-1
D: TRBD1
J: TRBJ2-7
CDR3: CASSGGTGRINFPDEQYF
DNA: TGTGCCAGCAGTGGTGGGACAGGTCGGATTAACTTCCCCGACGAGCAGTACTTC

size: -
V: TRBV27
D: TRBD1
J: TRBJ2-7
CDR3: CASSPRQGSYEQYF
DNA: TGTGCCAGCAGTCCAAGACAGGGGTCCTACGAGCAGTACTTC

size: -
V: TRBV11-2
D: TRBD1
J: TRBJ1-2
CDR3: CASSQGTGGYYGYTF
DNA: TGTGCCAGCAGTCAAGGGACAGGGGGCTACTATGGCTACACCTTC

size: few
V: TRBV28
D: TRBD1
J: TRBJ1-4
CDR3: CASRGQGDNEKLFF
DNA: TGTGCCAGCAGGGGACAGGGCGATAATGAAAAACTGTTTTTT

size: once
V: TRBV5-5
D: TRBD1
J: TRBJ2-5
CDR3: CASRGQSTGETQYF
DNA: TGTGCCAGCAGGGGACAGTCAACGGGCGAGACCCAGTACTTC

size: -
V: TRBV9
D: TRBD2
J: TRBJ2-1
CDR3: CASSRASGGSYNEQFF
DNA: TGTGCCAGCAGCAGGGCTAGCGGGGGCTCCTACAATGAGCAGTTCTTC

size: -
V: TRBV18
D: -
J: TRBJ2-1
CDR3: CASSLWSGVFYNEQFF
DNA: TGTGCCAGCTCACTCTGGTCGGGGGTTTTCTACAATGAGCAGTTCTTC

size: -
V: TRBV27
D: -
J: TRBJ1-3
CDR3: CASSLMQTPRSGNTIYF
DNA: TGTGCCAGCAGTTTAATGCAGACACCTCGTTCTGGAAACACCATATATTTT

size: -
V: TRBV19
D: -
J: TRBJ2-1
CDR3: CASTGRAWRYNEQFF
DNA: TGTGCCAGCACAGGCAGGGCTTGGAGATACAATGAGCAGTTCTTC

size: -
V: TRBV5-1
D: TRBD1
J: TRBJ1-6
CDR3: CASSPWTGSMSSPLHF
DNA: TGCGCCAGCAGCCCCTGGACAGGGAGTATGAGTTCACCCCTCCACTTT

size: -
V: TRBV6-5
D: TRBD1
J: TRBJ2-1
CDR3: CASSLDRARGRVFF
DNA: TGTGCCAGCAGTCTGGACAGGGCAAGAGGTAGGGTGTTCTTC

size: -
V: TRBV30
D: -
J: TRBJ1-6
CDR3: CAWSRPWAFNSPLHF
DNA: TGTGCCTGGAGTCGCCCCTGGGCCTTCAATTCACCCCTCCACTTT

size: -
V: TRBV6-5
D: -
J: TRBJ1-3
CDR3: CASIEGLSSGNTIYF
DNA: TGTGCCAGCATCGAGGGACTGAGCTCTGGAAACACCATATATTTT

size: -
V: TRBV19
D: TRBD2
J: TRBJ2-1
CDR3: CASSIDLAGVGEQFF
DNA: TGTGCCAGTAGTATAGACCTAGCGGGAGTTGGTGAGCAGTTCTTC

size: -
V: TRBV6-2/TRBV6-3
D: -
J: TRBJ2-1
CDR3: CASSYGTRKNEQFF
DNA: TGTGCCAGCAGTTATGGGACAAGGAAAAATGAGCAGTTCTTC

size: once
V: TRBV19
D: TRBD2
J: TRBJ2-3
CDR3: CASSMASGKGTDTQYF
DNA: TGTGCCAGTAGTATGGCTAGCGGGAAGGGCACAGATACGCAGTATTTT

size: -
V: TRBV18
D: TRBD2
J: TRBJ2-7
CDR3: CASSQSGSSSYEQYF
DNA: TGTGCCAGCTCACAAAGCGGGAGTAGCTCCTACGAGCAGTACTTC

size: -
V: TRBV6-1
D: TRBD1
J: TRBJ1-6
CDR3: CASSALYRGHNSPLHF
DNA: TGTGCCAGCAGTGCACTCTACAGGGGGCATAATTCACCCCTCCACTTT

size: -
V: TRBV28
D: -
J: TRBJ2-1
CDR3: CASSTPGGGKNEQFF
DNA: TGTGCCAGCAGTACCCCCGGGGGTGGTAAGAATGAGCAGTTCTTC

size: -
V: TRBV7-9
D: -
J: TRBJ2-7
CDR3: CASSLEPTGTRAYEQYF
DNA: TGTGCCAGCAGCTTAGAACCTACCGGGACTCGAGCCTACGAGCAGTACTTC

size: -
V: TRBV19
D: -
J: TRBJ1-2
CDR3: CASSIGGPFANYGYTF
DNA: TGTGCCAGTAGTATCGGGGGGCCGTTCGCTAACTATGGCTACACCTTC

size: -
V: TRBV15
D: -
J: TRBJ1-5
CDR3: CATSLKPQGRQPQHF
DNA: TGTGCCACCAGCCTCAAGCCGCAGGGAAGACAGCCCCAGCATTTT

size: -
V: TRBV7-2
D: TRBD2
J: TRBJ2-5
CDR3: CASSLGLAGAGETQYF
DNA: TGTGCCAGCAGCCTCGGACTAGCGGGGGCCGGCGAGACCCAGTACTTC

size: -
V: TRBV18
D: TRBD1
J: TRBJ1-1
CDR3: CASSPPNRGAEAFF
DNA: TGTGCCAGCTCACCACCTAACAGGGGGGCGGAAGCTTTCTTT

size: -
V: TRBV5-1
D: TRBD1
J: TRBJ1-1
CDR3: CASSLGDRVNTEAFF
DNA: TGCGCCAGCAGCTTGGGGGACAGGGTGAACACTGAAGCTTTCTTT

size: -
V: TRBV5-1
D: -
J: TRBJ1-1
CDR3: CASSSWTENTEAFF
DNA: TGCGCCAGCAGCTCCTGGACAGAGAACACTGAAGCTTTCTTT

size: -
V: TRBV10-1
D: TRBD1
J: TRBJ2-7
CDR3: CASSESDRAYEQYF
DNA: TGCGCCAGCAGTGAGTCGGACAGGGCGTACGAGCAGTACTTC

size: -
V: TRBV7-2
D: TRBD2
J: TRBJ2-1
CDR3: CASSSTSGAYNEQFF
DNA: TGTGCCAGCAGCTCGACTAGCGGCGCCTACAATGAGCAGTTCTTC

size: -
V: TRBV9
D: TRBD2
J: TRBJ2-1
CDR3: CASSDGLAGVSEQFF
DNA: TGTGCCAGCAGCGACGGACTAGCGGGAGTATCTGAGCAGTTCTTC

size: -
V: TRBV5-1
D: -
J: TRBJ1-1
CDR3: CASSLRGLNTEAFF
DNA: TGCGCCAGCAGCTTGAGGGGTTTGAACACTGAAGCTTTCTTT

size: -
V: TRBV2
D: TRBD1
J: TRBJ2-4
CDR3: CASSSPGQGFKNIQYF
DNA: TGTGCCAGCAGTTCTCCGGGACAGGGCTTCAAAAACATTCAGTACTTC

size: once
V: TRBV5-1
D: TRBD1
J: TRBJ1-2
CDR3: CASSPQGANYGYTF
DNA: TGCGCCAGCAGCCCCCAGGGGGCCAACTATGGCTACACCTTC

size: -
V: TRBV28
D: TRBD1
J: TRBJ2-7
CDR3: CASSLGTGTGGEQYF
DNA: TGTGCCAGCAGTTTAGGAACCGGGACAGGGGGCGAGCAGTACTTC

size: -
V: TRBV2
D: TRBD1
J: TRBJ1-2
CDR3: CASSRDSYGYTF
DNA: TGTGCCAGCAGTCGGGACAGTTATGGCTACACCTTC

size: -
V: TRBV5-4
D: TRBD2
J: TRBJ2-3
CDR3: CASSLAASGTADTQYF
DNA: TGTGCCAGCAGCTTGGCCGCTAGCGGGACCGCAGATACGCAGTATTTT

size: -
V: TRBV5-5
D: TRBD2
J: TRBJ2-1
CDR3: CAGPGTSGRADDEQFF
DNA: TGTGCCGGGCCCGGGACTAGCGGGAGGGCCGACGATGAGCAGTTCTTC